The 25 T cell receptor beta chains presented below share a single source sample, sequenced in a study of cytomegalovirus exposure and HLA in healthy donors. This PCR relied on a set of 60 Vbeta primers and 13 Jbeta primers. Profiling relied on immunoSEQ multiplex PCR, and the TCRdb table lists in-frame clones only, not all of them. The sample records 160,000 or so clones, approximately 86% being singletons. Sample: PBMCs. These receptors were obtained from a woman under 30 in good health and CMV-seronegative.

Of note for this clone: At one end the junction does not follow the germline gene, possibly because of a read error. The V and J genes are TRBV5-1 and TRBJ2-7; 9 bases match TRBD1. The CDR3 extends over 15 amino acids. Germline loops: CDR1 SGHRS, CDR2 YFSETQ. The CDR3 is CASRLGGQGHDEQYF. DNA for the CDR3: TGCGCCAGCAGATTGGGTGGACAGGGGCACGACGAGCAGTACTTC.

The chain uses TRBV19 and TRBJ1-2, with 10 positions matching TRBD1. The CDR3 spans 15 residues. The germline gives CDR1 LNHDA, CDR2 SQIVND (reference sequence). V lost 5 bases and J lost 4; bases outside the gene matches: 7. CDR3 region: CASSGGQGPFYGYTF. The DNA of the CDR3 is TGTGCCAGTAGTGGGGGACAGGGGCCTTTCTATGGCTACACCTTC.

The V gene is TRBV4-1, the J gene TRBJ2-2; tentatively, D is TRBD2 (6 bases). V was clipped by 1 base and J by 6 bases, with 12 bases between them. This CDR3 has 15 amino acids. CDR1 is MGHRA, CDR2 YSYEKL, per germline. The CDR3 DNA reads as TGCGCCAGCAGCCAAGGAGCGGGTCTGGCCGGGGAGCTGTTTTTT. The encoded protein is CASSQGAGLAGELFF.

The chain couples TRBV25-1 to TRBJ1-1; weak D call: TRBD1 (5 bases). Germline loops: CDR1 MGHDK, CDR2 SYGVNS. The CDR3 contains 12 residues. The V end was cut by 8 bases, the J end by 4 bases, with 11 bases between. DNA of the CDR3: TGTGCCAGCGCTTGGGGCTTCACTGAAGCTTTCTTT. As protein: CASAWGFTEAFF.

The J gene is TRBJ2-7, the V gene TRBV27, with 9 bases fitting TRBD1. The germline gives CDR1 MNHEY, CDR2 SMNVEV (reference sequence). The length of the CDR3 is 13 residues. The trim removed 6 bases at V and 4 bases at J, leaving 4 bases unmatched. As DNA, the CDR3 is TGTGCCAGCAGGCCGACAGGGGGGTACGAGCAGTACTTC. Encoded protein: CASRPTGGYEQYF.

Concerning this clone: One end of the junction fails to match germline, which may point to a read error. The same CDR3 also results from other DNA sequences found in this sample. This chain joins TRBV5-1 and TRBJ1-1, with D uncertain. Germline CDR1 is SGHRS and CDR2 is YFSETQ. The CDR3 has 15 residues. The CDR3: CASSLMAVQNTEAFF. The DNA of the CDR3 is TGCGCCAGTAGCTTGATGGCAGTCCAGAACACTGAAGCTTTCTTT. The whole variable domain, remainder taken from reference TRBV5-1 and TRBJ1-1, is KAGVTQTPRYLIKTRGQQVTLSCSPISGHRSVSWYQQTPGQGLQFLFEYFSETQRNKGNFPGRFSGRQFSNSRSEMNVSTLELGDSALYLCASSLMAVQNTEAFFGQGTRLTVV.

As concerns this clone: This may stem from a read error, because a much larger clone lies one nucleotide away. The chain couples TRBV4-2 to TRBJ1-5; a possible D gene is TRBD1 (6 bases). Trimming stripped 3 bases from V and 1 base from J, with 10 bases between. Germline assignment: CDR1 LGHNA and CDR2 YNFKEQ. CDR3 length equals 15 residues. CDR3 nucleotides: TGTGCCAGCAGCCATCTACAGGGAAGCAATCAGCCCCAGCATTTT. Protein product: CASSHLQGSNQPQHF.

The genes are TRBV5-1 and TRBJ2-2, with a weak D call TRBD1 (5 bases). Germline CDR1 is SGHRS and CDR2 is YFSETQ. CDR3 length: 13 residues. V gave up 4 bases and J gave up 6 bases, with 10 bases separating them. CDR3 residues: CASSTQGAGELFF. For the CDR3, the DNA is TGCGCCAGCAGCACGCAGGGTGCCGGGGAGCTGTTTTTT.

CDR3 residues: CASSLTGTGELFF. DNA for the CDR3: TGTGCCAGCAGCTTGACCGGGACCGGGGAGCTGTTTTTT. The rearrangement links TRBV7-3 to TRBJ2-2; no definite D call. The germline V gene encodes CDR1 SGHTA and CDR2 FQGTGA. The CDR3 totals 13 residues. Trimming pared 3 bases from V and 5 bases from J, leaving 7 bases between.

The CDR3 coding sequence is TGCGCCAGCAGCTTTGGGGCGAGAAACACCATATATTTT. Translated: CASSFGARNTIYF. The chain recombines TRBV5-1 with TRBJ1-3, with D possibly matching TRBD1 (5 bases). Germline lookup yields CDR1 SGHRS and CDR2 YFSETQ. The CDR3 sequence is 13 residues long. Trimming shortened V by 2 bases and J by 5 bases, and 8 bases separated the two germline ends.

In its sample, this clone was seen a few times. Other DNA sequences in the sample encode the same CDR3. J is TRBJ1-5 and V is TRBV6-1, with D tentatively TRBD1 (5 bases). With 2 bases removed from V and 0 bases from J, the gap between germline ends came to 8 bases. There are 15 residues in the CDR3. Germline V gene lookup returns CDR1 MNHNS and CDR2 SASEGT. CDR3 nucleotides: TGTGCCAGCAGTGAATGGGGGGGTAGCAATCAGCCCCAGCATTTT. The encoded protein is CASSEWGGSNQPQHF.

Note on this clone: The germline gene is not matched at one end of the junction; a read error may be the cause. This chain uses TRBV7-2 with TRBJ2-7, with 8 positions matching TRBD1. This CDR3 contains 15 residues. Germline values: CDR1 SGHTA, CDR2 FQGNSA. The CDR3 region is CASSLGWTGPDERYF. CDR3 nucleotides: TGTGCCAGCAGCTTGGGCTGGACAGGGCCGGACGAGCGGTACTTC. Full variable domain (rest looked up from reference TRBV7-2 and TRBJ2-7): GAGVSQSPSNKVTEKGKDVELRCDPISGHTALYWYRQSLGQGLEFLIYFQGNSAPDKSGLPSDRFSAERTGGSVSTLTIQRTQQEDSAVYLCASSLGWTGPDERYFGPGTRLTVT.

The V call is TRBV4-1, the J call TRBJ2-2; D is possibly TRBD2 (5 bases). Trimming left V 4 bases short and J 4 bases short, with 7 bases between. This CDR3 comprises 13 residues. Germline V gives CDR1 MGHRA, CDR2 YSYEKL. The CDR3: CASSPSITGELFF. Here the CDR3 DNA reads TGCGCCAGCAGCCCTAGCATCACCGGGGAGCTGTTTTTT.

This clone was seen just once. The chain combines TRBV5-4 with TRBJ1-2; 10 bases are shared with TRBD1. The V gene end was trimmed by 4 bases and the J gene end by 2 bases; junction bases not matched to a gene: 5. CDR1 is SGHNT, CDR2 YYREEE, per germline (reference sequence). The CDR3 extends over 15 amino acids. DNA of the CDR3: TGTGCCAGCAGCACGCCGGGACAGGGGAACTATGGCTACACCTTC. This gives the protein CASSTPGQGNYGYTF.

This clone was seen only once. The chain's CDR3 is CASSNRDGYEKLFF. CDR3 DNA: TGTGCCAGCAGCAACAGGGACGGGTATGAAAAACTGTTTTTT. This chain links TRBV2 with TRBJ1-4; D may be TRBD1 (6 bases). Trimming took off 6 bases at V and 6 bases at J, with 14 bases between the two ends. The CDR3 extends over 14 amino acids. The germline CDR1 and CDR2 sequences are SNHLY and FYNNEI. The full variable domain, in which reference TRBV2 and TRBJ1-4 provide the parts outside the CDR3, is EPEVTQTPSHQVTQMGQEVILRCVPISNHLYFYWYRQILGQKVEFLVSFYNNEISEKSEIFDDQFSVERPDGSNFTLKIRSTKLEDSAMYFCASSNRDGYEKLFFGSGTQLSVL.

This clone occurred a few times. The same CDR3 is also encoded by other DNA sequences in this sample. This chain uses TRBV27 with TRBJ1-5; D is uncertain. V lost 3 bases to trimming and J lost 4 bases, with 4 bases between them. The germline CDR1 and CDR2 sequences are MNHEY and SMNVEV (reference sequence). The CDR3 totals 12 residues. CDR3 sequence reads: CASSFLNQPQHF. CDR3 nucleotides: TGTGCCAGCAGTTTCCTTAATCAGCCCCAGCATTTT.

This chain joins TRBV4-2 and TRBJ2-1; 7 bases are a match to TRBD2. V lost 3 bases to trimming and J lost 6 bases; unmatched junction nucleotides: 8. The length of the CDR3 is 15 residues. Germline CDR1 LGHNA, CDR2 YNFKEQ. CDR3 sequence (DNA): TGTGCCAGCAGCCAGGGCGGGAGCGCCTCCAATGAGCAGTTCTTC. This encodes CASSQGGSASNEQFF.

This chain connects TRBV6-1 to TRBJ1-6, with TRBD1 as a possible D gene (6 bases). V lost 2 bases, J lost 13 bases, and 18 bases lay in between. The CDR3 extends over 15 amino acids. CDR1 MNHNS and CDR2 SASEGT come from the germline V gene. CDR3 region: CASSERQGLLVPLHF. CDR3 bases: TGTGCCAGCAGTGAACGGCAGGGGCTTTTGGTTCCCCTCCACTTT.

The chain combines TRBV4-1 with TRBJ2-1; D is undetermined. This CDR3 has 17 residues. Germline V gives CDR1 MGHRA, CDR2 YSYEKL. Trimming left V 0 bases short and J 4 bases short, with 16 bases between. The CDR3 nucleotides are TGCGCCAGCAGCCAAGAGAGGCTGAAGAATCTATACAATGAGCAGTTCTTC. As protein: CASSQERLKNLYNEQFF.

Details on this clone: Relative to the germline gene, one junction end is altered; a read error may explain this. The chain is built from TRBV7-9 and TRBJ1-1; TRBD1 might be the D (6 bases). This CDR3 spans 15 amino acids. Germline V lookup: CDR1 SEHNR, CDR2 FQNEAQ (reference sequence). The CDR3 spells CSSWGQDSMNTEAFF. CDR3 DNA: TGTTCCAGCTGGGGGCAGGACTCTATGAACACTGAAGCTTTCTTT.

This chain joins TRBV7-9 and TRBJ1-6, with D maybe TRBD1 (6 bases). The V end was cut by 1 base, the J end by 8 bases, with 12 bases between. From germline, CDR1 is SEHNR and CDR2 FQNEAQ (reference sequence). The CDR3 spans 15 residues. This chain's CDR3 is CASSLVGAAHSPLHF. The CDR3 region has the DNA TGTGCCAGCAGCTTAGTGGGGGCTGCTCATTCACCCCTCCACTTT.

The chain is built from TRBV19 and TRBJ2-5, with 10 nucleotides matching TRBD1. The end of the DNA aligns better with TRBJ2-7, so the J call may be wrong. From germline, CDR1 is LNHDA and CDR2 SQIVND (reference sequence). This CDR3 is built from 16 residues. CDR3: CASSPGTGESSYEQYF. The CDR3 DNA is TGTGCCAGTAGCCCCGGGACAGGGGAGAGCTCCTACGAGCAGTACTTC.

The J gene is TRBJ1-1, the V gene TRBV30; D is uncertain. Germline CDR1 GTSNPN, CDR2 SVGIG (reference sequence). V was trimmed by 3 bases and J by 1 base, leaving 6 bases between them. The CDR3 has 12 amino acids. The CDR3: CAWRIGNTEAFF. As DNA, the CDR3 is TGTGCCTGGAGAATCGGGAACACTGAAGCTTTCTTT. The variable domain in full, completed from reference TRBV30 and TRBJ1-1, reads SQTIHQWPATLVQPVGSPLSLECTVEGTSNPNLYWYRQAAGRGLQLLFYSVGIGQISSEVPQNLSASRPQDRQFILSSKKLLLSDSGFYLCAWRIGNTEAFFGQGTRLTVV.

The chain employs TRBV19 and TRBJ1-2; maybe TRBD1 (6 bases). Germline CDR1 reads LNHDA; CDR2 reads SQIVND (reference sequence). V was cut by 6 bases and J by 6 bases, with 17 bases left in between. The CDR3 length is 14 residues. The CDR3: CASRARGGADGYTF. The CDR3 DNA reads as TGTGCCAGTAGGGCGAGGGGGGGCGCGGATGGCTACACCTTC.

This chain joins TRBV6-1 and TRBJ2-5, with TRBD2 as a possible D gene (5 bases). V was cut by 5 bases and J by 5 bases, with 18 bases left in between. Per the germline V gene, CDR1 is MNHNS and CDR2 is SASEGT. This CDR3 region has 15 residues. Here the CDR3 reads CASSTPAGGWETQYF. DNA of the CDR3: TGTGCCAGCAGTACTCCGGCGGGTGGATGGGAGACCCAGTACTTC.